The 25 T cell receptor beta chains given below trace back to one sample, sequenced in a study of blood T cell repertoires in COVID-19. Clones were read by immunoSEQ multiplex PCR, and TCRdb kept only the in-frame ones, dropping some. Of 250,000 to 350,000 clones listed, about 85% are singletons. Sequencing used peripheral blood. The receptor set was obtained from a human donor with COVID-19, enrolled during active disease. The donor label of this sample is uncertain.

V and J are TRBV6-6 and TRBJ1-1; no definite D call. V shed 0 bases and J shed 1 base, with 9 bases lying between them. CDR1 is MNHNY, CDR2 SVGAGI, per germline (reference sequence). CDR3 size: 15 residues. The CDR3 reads CASSYSVSGNTEAFF. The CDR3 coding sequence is TGTGCCAGCAGTTACTCCGTTTCAGGGAACACTGAAGCTTTCTTT.

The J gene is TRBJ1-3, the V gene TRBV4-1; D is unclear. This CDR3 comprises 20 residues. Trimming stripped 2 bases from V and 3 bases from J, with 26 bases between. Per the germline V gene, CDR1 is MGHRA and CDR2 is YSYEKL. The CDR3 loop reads CASSQSGSYSFQRGGNTIYF. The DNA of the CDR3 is TGCGCCAGCAGCCAAAGTGGGTCCTACTCCTTTCAGCGGGGTGGAAACACCATATATTTT.

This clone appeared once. The DNA for the CDR3 is TGTGCCAGCAGCCCCGGGACAGGGGTCTCTGGAAACACCATATATTTT. This translates into CASSPGTGVSGNTIYF. The chain links TRBV7-2 to TRBJ1-3, with 10 bases that match TRBD1. Trimming at V came to 5 bases and at J to 0 bases, leaving 4 bases not matched to a gene. The CDR3 has 16 amino acids. Germline assignment: CDR1 SGHTA and CDR2 FQGNSA.

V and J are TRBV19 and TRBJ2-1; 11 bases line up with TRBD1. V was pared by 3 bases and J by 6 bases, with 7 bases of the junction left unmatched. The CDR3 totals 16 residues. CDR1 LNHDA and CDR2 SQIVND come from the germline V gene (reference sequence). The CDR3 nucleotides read TGTGCCAGTAGTATCCCACAGGACAGGGGGCGCAATGAGCAGTTCTTC. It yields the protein CASSIPQDRGRNEQFF.

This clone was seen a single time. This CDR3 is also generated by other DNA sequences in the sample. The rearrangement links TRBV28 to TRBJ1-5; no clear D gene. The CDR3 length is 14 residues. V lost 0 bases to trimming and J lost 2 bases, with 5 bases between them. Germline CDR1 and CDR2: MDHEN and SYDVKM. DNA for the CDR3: TGTGCCAGCAGTTTATGGGCTGGCAATCAGCCCCAGCATTTT. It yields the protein CASSLWAGNQPQHF.

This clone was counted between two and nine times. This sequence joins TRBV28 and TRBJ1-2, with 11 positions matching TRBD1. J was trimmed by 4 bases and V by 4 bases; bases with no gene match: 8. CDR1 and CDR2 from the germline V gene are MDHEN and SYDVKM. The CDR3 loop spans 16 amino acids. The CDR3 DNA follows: TGTGCCAGCAGTTATTTCCCGGGACAGGGGGGCTATGGCTACACCTTC. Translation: CASSYFPGQGGYGYTF.

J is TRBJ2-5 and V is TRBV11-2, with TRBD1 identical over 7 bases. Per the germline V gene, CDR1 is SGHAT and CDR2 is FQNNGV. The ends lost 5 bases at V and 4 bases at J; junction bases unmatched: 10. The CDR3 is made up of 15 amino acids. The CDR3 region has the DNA TGTGCCAGCAGCGTCAGAACAGGGGAAGGAGAGACCCAGTACTTC. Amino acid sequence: CASSVRTGEGETQYF.

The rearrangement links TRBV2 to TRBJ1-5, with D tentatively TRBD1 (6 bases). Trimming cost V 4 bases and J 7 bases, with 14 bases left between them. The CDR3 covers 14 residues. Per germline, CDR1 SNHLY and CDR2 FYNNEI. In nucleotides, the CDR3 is TGTGCCAGCAGTGCCCCCAGGGGAAGGCAGCCCCAGCATTTT. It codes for CASSAPRGRQPQHF.

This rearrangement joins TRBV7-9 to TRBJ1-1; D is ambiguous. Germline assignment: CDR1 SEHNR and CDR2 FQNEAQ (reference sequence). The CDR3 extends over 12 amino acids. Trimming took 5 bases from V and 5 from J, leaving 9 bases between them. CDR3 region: CASSPRETEAFF. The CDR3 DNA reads TGTGCCAGCAGCCCCCGGGAAACTGAAGCTTTCTTT.

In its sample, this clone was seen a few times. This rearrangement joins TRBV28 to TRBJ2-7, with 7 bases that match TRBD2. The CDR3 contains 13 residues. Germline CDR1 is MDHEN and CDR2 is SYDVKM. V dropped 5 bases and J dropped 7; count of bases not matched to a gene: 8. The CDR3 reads CASSPLTSREQYF. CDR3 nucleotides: TGTGCCAGCAGTCCATTGACTAGCAGAGAGCAGTACTTC.

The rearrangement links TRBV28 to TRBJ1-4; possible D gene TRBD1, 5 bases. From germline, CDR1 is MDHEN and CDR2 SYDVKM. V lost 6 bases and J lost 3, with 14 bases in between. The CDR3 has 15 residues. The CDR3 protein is CASRELGEANEKLFF. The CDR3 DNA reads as TGTGCCAGCAGAGAGCTAGGGGAGGCTAATGAAAAACTGTTTTTT. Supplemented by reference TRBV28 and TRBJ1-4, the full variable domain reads DVKVTQSSRYLVKRTGEKVFLECVQDMDHENMFWYRQDPGLGLRLIYFSYDVKMKEKGDIPEGYSVSREKKERFSLILESASTNQTSMYLCASRELGEANEKLFFGSGTQLSVL.

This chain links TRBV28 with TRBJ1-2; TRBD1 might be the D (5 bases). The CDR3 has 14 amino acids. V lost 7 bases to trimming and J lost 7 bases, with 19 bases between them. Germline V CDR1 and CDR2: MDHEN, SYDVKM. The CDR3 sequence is CASTTGLLRGGYTF. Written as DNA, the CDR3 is TGTGCCAGCACTACGGGACTCCTAAGGGGTGGCTACACCTTC.

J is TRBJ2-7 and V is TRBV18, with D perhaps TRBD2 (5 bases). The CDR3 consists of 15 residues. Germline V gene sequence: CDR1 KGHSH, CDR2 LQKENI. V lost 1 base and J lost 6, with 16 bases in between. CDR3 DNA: TGTGCCAGCTCACCACTCGGCCAGCAGCTAGCCGAGCAGTACTTC. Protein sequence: CASSPLGQQLAEQYF.

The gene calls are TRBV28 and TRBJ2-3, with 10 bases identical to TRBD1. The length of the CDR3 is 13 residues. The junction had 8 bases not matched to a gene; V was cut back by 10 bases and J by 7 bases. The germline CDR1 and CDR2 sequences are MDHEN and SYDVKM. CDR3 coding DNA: TGTGCCACCTCGAGGACAGGGGGAAATACGCAGTATTTT. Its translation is CATSRTGGNTQYF.

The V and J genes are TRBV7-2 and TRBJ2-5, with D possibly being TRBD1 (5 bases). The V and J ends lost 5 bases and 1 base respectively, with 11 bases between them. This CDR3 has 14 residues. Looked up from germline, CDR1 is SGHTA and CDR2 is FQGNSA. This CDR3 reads CASSAGQIQETQYF. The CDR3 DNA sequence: TGTGCCAGCAGCGCCGGACAAATCCAAGAGACCCAGTACTTC.

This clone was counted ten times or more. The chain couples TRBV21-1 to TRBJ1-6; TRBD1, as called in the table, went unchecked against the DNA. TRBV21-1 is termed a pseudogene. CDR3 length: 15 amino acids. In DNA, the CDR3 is TGTGCCAGCAGCGAGGGACACCGGGTAAATTCACCCCTCCACTTT. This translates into CASSEGHRVNSPLHF.

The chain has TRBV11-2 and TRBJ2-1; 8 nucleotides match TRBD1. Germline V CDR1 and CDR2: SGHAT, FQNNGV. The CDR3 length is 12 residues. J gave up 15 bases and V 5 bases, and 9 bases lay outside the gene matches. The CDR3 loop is CASSVNRDRWFF. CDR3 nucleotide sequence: TGTGCCAGCAGCGTAAACCGGGACAGGTGGTTCTTC.

CDR3 amino acids: CASSDGQGAINSPLHF. The CDR3 nucleotides read TGTGCCAGCAGCGACGGACAGGGGGCTATTAATTCACCCCTCCACTTT. The genes are TRBV7-2 and TRBJ1-6; 11 nucleotides line up with TRBD1. Germline CDR1 is SGHTA and CDR2 is FQGNSA. The CDR3 loop spans 16 amino acids. V lost 5 bases to trimming and J lost 6 bases; unmatched junction nucleotides: 6.

The CDR3 bases are TGTGCCTGGAGTGGCGATAGCGGGGCTAAAAACATTCAGTACTTC. Its translation: CAWSGDSGAKNIQYF. V gene TRBV30 combines with J gene TRBJ2-4, with 8 bases aligning to TRBD2. Germline V gene data show CDR1 as GTSNPN and CDR2 as SVGIG (reference sequence). J was trimmed by 4 bases and V by 1 base; bases with no gene match: 6. The CDR3 consists of 15 residues.

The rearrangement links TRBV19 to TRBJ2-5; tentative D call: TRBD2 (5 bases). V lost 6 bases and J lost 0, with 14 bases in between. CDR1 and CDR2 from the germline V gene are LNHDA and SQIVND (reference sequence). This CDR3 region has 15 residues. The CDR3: CASRPQWRDQETQYF. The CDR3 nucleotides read TGTGCCAGTAGACCCCAATGGCGGGACCAAGAGACCCAGTACTTC.

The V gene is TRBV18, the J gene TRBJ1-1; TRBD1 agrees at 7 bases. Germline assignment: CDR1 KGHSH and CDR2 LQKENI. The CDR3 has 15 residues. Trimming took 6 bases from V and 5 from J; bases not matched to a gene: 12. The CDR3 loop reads CASSERTGAKTEAFF. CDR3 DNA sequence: TGTGCCAGCTCCGAACGAACAGGGGCGAAAACTGAAGCTTTCTTT.

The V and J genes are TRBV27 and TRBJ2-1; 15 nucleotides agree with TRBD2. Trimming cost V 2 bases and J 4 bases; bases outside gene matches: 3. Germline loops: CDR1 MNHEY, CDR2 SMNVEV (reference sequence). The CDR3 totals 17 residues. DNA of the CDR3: TGTGCCAGCAGTTTAGGGGGACTAGCGGGAGGATACAATGAGCAGTTCTTC. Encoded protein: CASSLGGLAGGYNEQFF.

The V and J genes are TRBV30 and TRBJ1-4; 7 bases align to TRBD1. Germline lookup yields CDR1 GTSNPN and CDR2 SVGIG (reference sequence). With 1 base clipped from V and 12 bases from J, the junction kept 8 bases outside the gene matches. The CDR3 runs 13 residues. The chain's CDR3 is CAWSAIGDRELFF. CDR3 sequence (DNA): TGTGCCTGGAGTGCTATTGGCGACAGGGAACTGTTTTTT.

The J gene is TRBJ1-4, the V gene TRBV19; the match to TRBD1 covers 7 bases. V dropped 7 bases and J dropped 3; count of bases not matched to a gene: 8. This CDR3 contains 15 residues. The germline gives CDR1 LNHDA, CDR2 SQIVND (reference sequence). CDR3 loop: CASNPFGTANEKLFF. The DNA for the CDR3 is TGTGCCAGTAATCCCTTCGGGACAGCTAATGAAAAACTGTTTTTT.

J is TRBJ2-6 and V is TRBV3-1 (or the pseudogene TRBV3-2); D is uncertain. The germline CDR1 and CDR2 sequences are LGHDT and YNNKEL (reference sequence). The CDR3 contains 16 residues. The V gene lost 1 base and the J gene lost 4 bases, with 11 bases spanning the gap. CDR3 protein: CASSQVFRAGANVLTF. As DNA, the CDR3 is TGTGCCAGCAGCCAAGTTTTCCGCGCCGGGGCCAACGTCCTGACTTTC.